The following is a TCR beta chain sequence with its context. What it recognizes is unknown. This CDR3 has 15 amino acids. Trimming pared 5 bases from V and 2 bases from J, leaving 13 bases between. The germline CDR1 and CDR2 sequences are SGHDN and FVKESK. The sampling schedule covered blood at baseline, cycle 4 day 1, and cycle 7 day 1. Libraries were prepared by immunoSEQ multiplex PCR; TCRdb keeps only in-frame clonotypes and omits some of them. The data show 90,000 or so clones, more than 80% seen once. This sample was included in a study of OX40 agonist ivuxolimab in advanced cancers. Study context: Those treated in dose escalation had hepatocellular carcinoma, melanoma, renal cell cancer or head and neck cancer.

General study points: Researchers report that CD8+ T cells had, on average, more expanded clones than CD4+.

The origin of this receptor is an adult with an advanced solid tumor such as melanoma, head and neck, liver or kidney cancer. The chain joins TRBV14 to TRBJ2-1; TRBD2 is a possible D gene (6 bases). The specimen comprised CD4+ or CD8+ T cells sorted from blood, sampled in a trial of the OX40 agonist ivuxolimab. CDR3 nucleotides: TGTGCCAGCAGCGCCTTTAGCGGCCCCTACAATGAGCAGTTCTTC. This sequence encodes CASSAFSGPYNEQFF.